This TCR beta chain emerged from a study of shared clonotypes between healthy human individuals. The study's findings and limits: The low donor count limited represented genetic and exposure-history diversity.

The germline gives CDR1 KGHSH, CDR2 LQKENI. This CDR3 is built from 17 residues. The J segment lost 1 base and the V segment lost 4 bases, leaving 9 bases of the junction unmatched. Regarding this clone: What it binds is not known.

About 100 million PBMCs were counted before genomic DNA extraction. The quantity of DNA used in unsorted PBMC replicate PCRs was about 0.3 ug, corresponding to tens of thousands of T cell genomes. The table came from immunoSEQ multiplex PCR; TCRdb's copy has only in-frame clones and leaves some out. The sample carries approximately 480,000 clones, around 79% recorded once. Input material: PBMCs. V usage is TRBV18 and J usage is TRBJ2-2; 7 bases are a match to TRBD2. This receptor was taken from a woman aged 35 to 49 in good health. Some clones in this sample may be carry-over from other donors' samples. In DNA, the CDR3 is TGTGCCAGCTCACTGGGGTTCGGGACTAAGAACACCGGGGAGCTGTTTTTT. Translation: CASSLGFGTKNTGELFF.